This T cell receptor (beta chain) was sequenced in a study of Ad26.COV2.S vaccination and SARS-CoV-2 variants. The study's findings and limits: Those who received the vaccine showed greater spike-specific TCR breadth than those given placebo.

This CDR3 has 13 amino acids. Trimming took 4 bases from V and 5 from J; bases not matched to a gene: 4. Germline V lookup: CDR1 SNHLY, CDR2 FYNNEI. The data were produced by immunoSEQ multiplex PCR, yet TCRdb's version contains in-frame clones alone and is incomplete. The sample shows roughly 380,000 clones, 70% to 90% of them seen only once. As for treatment: approximately 18 received Ad26.COV2.S at low or high dose, single or two shots; 5 received placebo; per-sample allocation not given. Vaccine and placebo recipients were sampled on day 63 after the first injection. As concerns this clone: Its antigen remains unidentified.

The clonotype comes from a person between 18 and 59 years old who received the Ad26.COV2.S COVID-19 vaccine or a placebo. The source was peripheral blood, collected in a trial of Ad26.COV2.S vaccine versus placebo. This rearrangement joins TRBV2 to TRBJ2-5; 7 bases line up with TRBD1. CDR3 sequence reads: CASSATGMETQYF. In DNA form, the CDR3 reads TGTGCCAGCAGTGCGACAGGGATGGAGACCCAGTACTTC. Full variable domain (rest looked up from reference TRBV2 and TRBJ2-5): EPEVTQTPSHQVTQMGQEVILRCVPISNHLYFYWYRQILGQKVEFLVSFYNNEISEKSEIFDDQFSVERPDGSNFTLKIRSTKLEDSAMYFCASSATGMETQYFGPGTRLLVL.